Listed below are T cell receptor beta chains from one sample, sequenced in a study of blood T cell repertoires in COVID-19. Assay: immunoSEQ multiplex PCR; the TCRdb copy retains only in-frame clones and omits some. The table has about 270,000 clones, roughly nine tenths seen once. Source material: PBMCs or T cells enriched from blood (not recorded which). Every receptor here comes from a young woman who had recovered from COVID-19. CDR3s include the opening cysteine and the closing phenylalanine or tryptophan. The D gene is left open where the match is weak. The size entry is marked missing in some rows and otherwise reads once, few, many or a size class.

D gene: -; J gene: TRBJ1-3; V gene: TRBV5-1; clone size: -; CDR3 DNA: TGCGCCAGCAGCCCTTCGGTTGGAAACACCATATATTTT; CDR3 protein: CASSPSVGNTIYF
D gene: -; J gene: TRBJ1-1; V gene: TRBV6-5; clone size: -; CDR3 DNA: TGTGCCAGCAGTTACGTAGGGGCGAACACTGAAGCTTTCTTT; CDR3 protein: CASSYVGANTEAFF
D gene: -; J gene: TRBJ2-1; V gene: TRBV5-1; clone size: -; CDR3 DNA: TGCGCCAGCAGCGCACAGGGTGGGGCCTACAATGAGCAGTTCTTC; CDR3 protein: CASSAQGGAYNEQFF
D gene: TRBD1; J gene: TRBJ2-5; V gene: TRBV25-1; clone size: -; CDR3 DNA: TGTGCCAGCAGTGATCCTGGGACAGGGGGAGGAGAGACCCAGTACTTC; CDR3 protein: CASSDPGTGGGETQYF
D gene: TRBD2; J gene: TRBJ2-5; V gene: TRBV4-2; clone size: once; CDR3 DNA: TGTGCCAGCAGCCAAGGTTCCGGGACTAGCGGGGGGTGGGCGGAGACCCAGTACTTC; CDR3 protein: CASSQGSGTSGGWAETQYF
D gene: TRBD2; J gene: TRBJ2-5; V gene: TRBV2; clone size: -; CDR3 DNA: TGTGCCAGCAGTCCGGGACTAGCGGGGCGTGTACAAGAGACCCAGTACTTC; CDR3 protein: CASSPGLAGRVQETQYF
D gene: -; J gene: TRBJ2-1; V gene: TRBV29-1; clone size: -; CDR3 DNA: TGCAGCGCCCTGTCTCGGGGGGAGCAGTTCTTC; CDR3 protein: CSALSRGEQFF
D gene: -; J gene: TRBJ1-3; V gene: TRBV30; clone size: -; CDR3 DNA: TGTGCCTCCTCGACAGGTTTTAGCGGAAACACCATATATTTT; CDR3 protein: CASSTGFSGNTIYF
D gene: -; J gene: TRBJ2-5; V gene: TRBV28; clone size: once; CDR3 DNA: TGTGCCAGCAGTCTCATACAGGTGCAGGAGACCCAGTACTTC; CDR3 protein: CASSLIQVQETQYF
D gene: TRBD1; J gene: TRBJ1-6; V gene: TRBV19; clone size: -; CDR3 DNA: TGTGCCAGTAGTGCCCAAGGGGGCGCGGGCTCACCCCTCCACTTT; CDR3 protein: CASSAQGGAGSPLHF
D gene: TRBD1; J gene: TRBJ1-2; V gene: TRBV4-1; clone size: -; CDR3 DNA: TGCGCCAGCAGCCGGGAAGGACAGGGTGCGAGCGGCTACACCTTC; CDR3 protein: CASSREGQGASGYTF
D gene: TRBD1; J gene: TRBJ1-2; V gene: TRBV29-1; clone size: -; CDR3 DNA: TGCAGCGTTGATCTGGCGACAGGGAATAACTATGGCTACACCTTC; CDR3 protein: CSVDLATGNNYGYTF
D gene: TRBD1; J gene: TRBJ1-2; V gene: TRBV2; clone size: -; CDR3 DNA: TGTGCCAGCAAGGAGAGGGGGCTCGGGGGTAGTGGCTACACCTTC; CDR3 protein: CASKERGLGGSGYTF
D gene: TRBD1; J gene: TRBJ2-2; V gene: TRBV23-1; clone size: once; CDR3 DNA: TGCGCCAGCAGTCAAATTAGGGCAGGGGGCGCGGACGGGGAGCTGTTTTTT; CDR3 protein: CASSQIRAGGADGELFF
D gene: -; J gene: TRBJ1-4; V gene: TRBV19; clone size: -; CDR3 DNA: TGTGCCAGTAGTAAGGGAGTAGGAAACGAAAAACTGTTTTTT; CDR3 protein: CASSKGVGNEKLFF
D gene: TRBD1; J gene: TRBJ1-6; V gene: TRBV28; clone size: -; CDR3 DNA: TGTGCCAGCGGCCTGACCGGGACAGGGAATTCACCCCTCCACTTT; CDR3 protein: CASGLTGTGNSPLHF
D gene: -; J gene: TRBJ2-7; V gene: TRBV5-5; clone size: -; CDR3 DNA: TGTGCCAGCAGCCCCCCCCGGGTTTACGAGCAGTACTTC; CDR3 protein: CASSPPRVYEQYF
D gene: TRBD1; J gene: TRBJ1-1; V gene: TRBV30; clone size: -; CDR3 DNA: TGTGCCTGGCTGGTTGGACAGGGGAACACTGAAGCTTTCTTT; CDR3 protein: CAWLVGQGNTEAFF
D gene: -; J gene: TRBJ2-7; V gene: TRBV6-1; clone size: -; CDR3 DNA: TGTGCCAGCAGTGACCGGGGGACCTACGAGCAGTACTTC; CDR3 protein: CASSDRGTYEQYF
D gene: TRBD1; J gene: TRBJ1-2; V gene: TRBV6-5; clone size: -; CDR3 DNA: TGTGCCAGCACCAGACAGGGTACCTATGGCTACACCTTC; CDR3 protein: CASTRQGTYGYTF
D gene: -; J gene: TRBJ1-4; V gene: TRBV2; clone size: -; CDR3 DNA: TGTGCCAGCAGACCGGGTTTGCACCGAGGGGAAAAACTGTTTTTT; CDR3 protein: CASRPGLHRGEKLFF
D gene: -; J gene: TRBJ1-1; V gene: TRBV28; clone size: once; CDR3 DNA: TGTGCCAGCAGTCATGGGGGCCTTATGAACACTGAAGCTTTCTTT; CDR3 protein: CASSHGGLMNTEAFF
D gene: TRBD1; J gene: TRBJ2-2; V gene: TRBV7-3; clone size: -; CDR3 DNA: TGTGCCAGCAGCCCGGGACAGGGCGGGGCCGGGGAGCTGTTTTTT; CDR3 protein: CASSPGQGGAGELFF
D gene: -; J gene: TRBJ1-2; V gene: TRBV5-6; clone size: -; CDR3 DNA: TGTGCCAGCAGCCGGGATGGTGGCTACACCTTC; CDR3 protein: CASSRDGGYTF
D gene: TRBD2; J gene: TRBJ2-7; V gene: TRBV2; clone size: -; CDR3 DNA: TGTGCCAGCACCTCACCCCCAGCGGGGGGGACCTACGAGCAGTACTTC; CDR3 protein: CASTSPPAGGTYEQYF
D gene: TRBD2; J gene: TRBJ2-2; V gene: TRBV7-3; clone size: -; CDR3 DNA: TGTGCCAGCAGCTCCACTAGCGGGGGGCCTAGGAGCGGGGAGCTGTTTTTT; CDR3 protein: CASSSTSGGPRSGELFF
D gene: TRBD2; J gene: TRBJ2-3; V gene: TRBV5-5; clone size: -; CDR3 DNA: TGTGCCAGCAGCTCGGGATATTTCGGGGGGGCGGGCACAGATACGCAGTATTTT; CDR3 protein: CASSSGYFGGAGTDTQYF
D gene: -; J gene: TRBJ1-1; V gene: TRBV11-2; clone size: -; CDR3 DNA: TGTGCCAGCAGCCTACTACAAAAGGCCGAAGCTTTCTTT; CDR3 protein: CASSLLQKAEAFF
D gene: -; J gene: TRBJ1-4; V gene: TRBV29-1; clone size: -; CDR3 DNA: TGCAGCGTTGAGTGGCAGGGTTCTGAAAAACTGTTTTTT; CDR3 protein: CSVEWQGSEKLFF
D gene: TRBD2; J gene: TRBJ2-7; V gene: TRBV6-5; clone size: -; CDR3 DNA: TGTGCCGCGGGGGGGGCCTACGAGCAGTACTTC; CDR3 protein: CAAGGAYEQYF
D gene: TRBD1; J gene: TRBJ1-6; V gene: TRBV24-1; clone size: -; CDR3 DNA: TGTGCCACCTACGGGGGTAAGGGACAGTATAATTCACCCCTCCACTTT; CDR3 protein: CATYGGKGQYNSPLHF
D gene: -; J gene: TRBJ1-1; V gene: TRBV10-1; clone size: -; CDR3 DNA: TGCGCCAGCAGTGGCAGATTGAACACTGAAGCTTTCTTT; CDR3 protein: CASSGRLNTEAFF
D gene: -; J gene: TRBJ1-5; V gene: TRBV10-3; clone size: -; CDR3 DNA: TGTGCCATCAGTGTAGGACTCGATCAGCCCCAGCATTTT; CDR3 protein: CAISVGLDQPQHF
D gene: -; J gene: TRBJ1-1; V gene: TRBV19; clone size: -; CDR3 DNA: TGTGCCACTACGACACAGGCGTTGAACACTGAAGCTTTCTTT; CDR3 protein: CATTTQALNTEAFF
D gene: -; J gene: TRBJ1-1; V gene: TRBV10-2; clone size: -; CDR3 DNA: TGCGCCAGCAGAGACGATTACCAGGAGACTATGAACACTGAAGCTTTCTTT; CDR3 protein: CASRDDYQETMNTEAFF
D gene: -; J gene: TRBJ1-5; V gene: TRBV7-9; clone size: -; CDR3 DNA: TGTGCCAGCAGCGCCCTAGGAGGAATTAATCAGCCCCAGCATTTT; CDR3 protein: CASSALGGINQPQHF
D gene: -; J gene: TRBJ1-2; V gene: TRBV6-5; clone size: -; CDR3 DNA: TGTGCCAGCAGTTACAGACAGAGCCCCTATGGCTACACCTTC; CDR3 protein: CASSYRQSPYGYTF
D gene: -; J gene: TRBJ1-2; V gene: TRBV19; clone size: -; CDR3 DNA: TGTGCCAGTAGTATAGATTCGACAGGAAGCTATGGCTACACCTTC; CDR3 protein: CASSIDSTGSYGYTF
D gene: -; J gene: TRBJ2-6; V gene: TRBV6-1; clone size: once; CDR3 DNA: TGTGCCAGCAGTGAATTGGGCCGCTTAGGGGCCAACGTCCTGACTTTC; CDR3 protein: CASSELGRLGANVLTF
D gene: TRBD2; J gene: TRBJ2-1; V gene: TRBV10-3; clone size: few; CDR3 DNA: TGTGCCATCACCCGACATAACTCCCTAGCGGGGGCAAACAATGAGCAGTTCTTC; CDR3 protein: CAITRHNSLAGANNEQFF
D gene: TRBD1; J gene: TRBJ2-5; V gene: TRBV5-1; clone size: -; CDR3 DNA: TGCGCCAGCGCCGACGGGACAGGGGGCGCGGAGACCCAGTACTTC; CDR3 protein: CASADGTGGAETQYF
D gene: TRBD1; J gene: TRBJ1-2; V gene: TRBV19; clone size: -; CDR3 DNA: TGTGCCAGTAGGGCAGGGGGCCACTATGGCTACACCTTC; CDR3 protein: CASRAGGHYGYTF
D gene: TRBD1; J gene: TRBJ1-4; V gene: TRBV5-1; clone size: -; CDR3 DNA: TGCGCCAGCAGTACCGGGACAGCGGAGGGGACTGAAAAACTGTTTTTT; CDR3 protein: CASSTGTAEGTEKLFF
D gene: TRBD1; J gene: TRBJ1-6; V gene: TRBV6-5; clone size: -; CDR3 DNA: TGTGCCGGAGGGGGCCGCTCCTATAATTCACCCCTCCACTTT; CDR3 protein: CAGGGRSYNSPLHF
D gene: TRBD2; J gene: TRBJ2-3; V gene: TRBV13; clone size: -; CDR3 DNA: TGTGCCAGCAGCTCGACCGGGACTAGCGATGATACGCAGTATTTT; CDR3 protein: CASSSTGTSDDTQYF
D gene: TRBD1; J gene: TRBJ1-1; V gene: TRBV2; clone size: few; CDR3 DNA: TGTGCCAGCGAAGACAGGGGCTCTCACACTGAAGCTTTCTTT; CDR3 protein: CASEDRGSHTEAFF
D gene: TRBD1; J gene: TRBJ1-3; V gene: TRBV15; clone size: -; CDR3 DNA: TGTGCCACCAGCAGGCCCGGGACAGGCTCTGGAAACACCATATATTTT; CDR3 protein: CATSRPGTGSGNTIYF
D gene: TRBD2; J gene: TRBJ2-2; V gene: TRBV10-1; clone size: -; CDR3 DNA: TGCGCCAGCAGTGAGTTCCTTCCCGGGAGGCAGGCCGGGGAGCTGTTTTTT; CDR3 protein: CASSEFLPGRQAGELFF
D gene: TRBD1; J gene: TRBJ1-2; V gene: TRBV28; clone size: once; CDR3 DNA: TGTGCCAGCAGTCGGACAGGGGGAATTGGCTACACCTTC; CDR3 protein: CASSRTGGIGYTF
D gene: -; J gene: TRBJ2-3; V gene: TRBV9; clone size: -; CDR3 DNA: TGTGCCAGCAGCGTAGAAATAAGGAGTAGAGATACGCAGTATTTT; CDR3 protein: CASSVEIRSRDTQYF
D gene: -; J gene: TRBJ2-3; V gene: TRBV20-1; clone size: -; CDR3 DNA: TGCAGTGCTGAGAGCACAGATACGCAGTATTTT; CDR3 protein: CSAESTDTQYF
D gene: TRBD1; J gene: TRBJ2-7; V gene: TRBV5-1; clone size: -; CDR3 DNA: TGCGCCAGCAGCCTGGGACAGGGAGTGGGGGGACTGTCCTACGAGCAGTACTTC; CDR3 protein: CASSLGQGVGGLSYEQYF
D gene: TRBD1; J gene: TRBJ1-2; V gene: TRBV6-5; clone size: -; CDR3 DNA: TGTGCCAGCAGTTACCCAGGGGGCTATGGCTACACCTTC; CDR3 protein: CASSYPGGYGYTF
D gene: TRBD1; J gene: TRBJ2-5; V gene: TRBV7-9; clone size: -; CDR3 DNA: TGTGCCAGCAGCTTAAGGGGACAGTGGGATCAACAGGAGACCCAGTACTTC; CDR3 protein: CASSLRGQWDQQETQYF
D gene: -; J gene: TRBJ1-1; V gene: TRBV9; clone size: -; CDR3 DNA: TGTGCCAGCAGCGCTAGTCAGGGGCGAACTGAAGCTTTCTTT; CDR3 protein: CASSASQGRTEAFF
D gene: -; J gene: TRBJ1-5; V gene: TRBV27; clone size: -; CDR3 DNA: TGTGCCACCCAGGCAGGAGGGAATCAGCCCCAGCATTTT; CDR3 protein: CATQAGGNQPQHF
D gene: -; J gene: TRBJ1-3; V gene: TRBV3-1/TRBV3-2; clone size: -; CDR3 DNA: TGTGCCAGCAGCCAAGGGGGGGTAGGGTTAGGAAACACCATATATTTT; CDR3 protein: CASSQGGVGLGNTIYF
D gene: -; J gene: TRBJ2-1; V gene: TRBV6-4; clone size: -; CDR3 DNA: TGTGCCAGCAGTGAGGCAGCGGAGGGCCCCAATGAGCAGTTCTTC; CDR3 protein: CASSEAAEGPNEQFF
D gene: -; J gene: TRBJ2-7; V gene: TRBV3-1/TRBV3-2; clone size: few; CDR3 DNA: TGTGCCAGCAGCAGACTAGGAGGGGTCTACGAGCAGTACTTC; CDR3 protein: CASSRLGGVYEQYF